The rows below give T cell receptor beta chains drawn from one sample of a study of T cell repertoires in cytomegalovirus infection. TCRdb independently ran MiXCR on the reads; one entry per CDR3 protein. This sample carries roughly 860,000 distinct CDR3 sequences, 32% of them seen once, and the ten largest clones take around 12%. These receptors have no known antigen. Specimen: cultured CD8+ T cells from PBMCs, collected from culture after CMV antigen stimulation. The receptors were sampled from a human donor in good health (CMV status not recorded). Some clones in this sample may be carry-over from other donors' samples. CDR3s leave out the opening cysteine and the closing phenylalanine or tryptophan. D genes are given only for firm matches. Size values are once, few and many counts, or a class for expanded clones, and some rows have none.

D gene | J gene | V gene | clone size | CDR3 protein
NA | TRBJ1-1 | TRBV10-3 | few | AISGVQGKEAF
NA | TRBJ2-1 | TRBV5-8 | NA | ASSLFSPYNEQF
NA | TRBJ1-4 | TRBV6-1 | few | ASSNTGSTNEKLF
TRBD1 | TRBJ2-2 | TRBV6-2/TRBV6-3 | few | ASSYSDRVYTGELF
NA | TRBJ2-1 | TRBV6-6 | NA | ASSYPPLSSYNEQF
NA | TRBJ2-5 | TRBV9 | few | ASSVGHRVKETQY
NA | TRBJ1-5 | TRBV7-4 | many | ASSQWAASRSNQPQH
NA | TRBJ2-3 | TRBV12-3/TRBV12-4 | few | ASSQGLRAYTDTQY
NA | TRBJ2-1 | TRBV11-3 | NA | ANSLGPNEQF
NA | TRBJ2-5 | TRBV6-5 | NA | ASRYHREHQETQY
NA | TRBJ1-2 | TRBV7-3 | NA | ASSPDRTNYGYT
TRBD2 | TRBJ2-3 | TRBV4-3 | few | ASSQQDLGPGRGTDTQY
NA | TRBJ1-6 | TRBV27 | NA | ASSLSASSPLH
NA | TRBJ1-6 | TRBV7-2 | many | ASSLASGAGSPLH
TRBD1 | TRBJ2-3 | TRBV27 | few | ASSPRDSSTDTQY
NA | TRBJ1-2 | TRBV6-5 | NA | ASRATVGGGYT
NA | TRBJ1-1 | TRBV2 | NA | ASSEALPGRGTEAF
TRBD2 | TRBJ2-5 | TRBV15 | NA | ATSRPVAGEKETQY
NA | TRBJ1-4 | TRBV6-5 | NA | ASALTQGAREKLF
TRBD1 | TRBJ1-2 | TRBV7-2 | few | ASSSGQT
NA | TRBJ2-2 | TRBV28 | few | ASSLWWGATGELF
TRBD1 | TRBJ1-2 | TRBV15 | NA | ATSGDRAGLTGYT
TRBD2 | TRBJ2-3 | TRBV12-3/TRBV12-4 | many | ASSPSSGGAADTQY
NA | TRBJ1-1 | TRBV2 | NA | ASSAPGRGPTEAF
NA | TRBJ1-1 | TRBV5-5 | NA | ASRTGSDMNTEAF
NA | TRBJ2-2 | TRBV4-3 | few | ASSHGSNTGELF
NA | TRBJ1-6 | TRBV5-6 | NA | ASSSEGVGSYNSPLH
NA | TRBJ1-1 | TRBV5-5 | NA | ASTLPKNTEAF
NA | TRBJ2-3 | TRBV7-9 | few | ASSLRGRPHTDTQY
TRBD1 | TRBJ2-7 | TRBV20-1 | NA | SAINRGVTYEQY
TRBD1 | TRBJ2-5 | TRBV7-2 | NA | ASSLGDRVYETQY
NA | TRBJ2-7 | TRBV19 | few | ASSIPGSYEQY
NA | TRBJ2-7 | TRBV7-2 | NA | ASSPEEGTGACEQY
TRBD1 | TRBJ2-1 | TRBV7-8 | few | ASRQGTGPLVYEQF
NA | TRBJ2-5 | TRBV7-4 | NA | ASSPTGSFQETQY
NA | TRBJ1-6 | TRBV7-2 | many | ASSQDWDSPLH
NA | TRBJ2-7 | TRBV2 | few | ASSGEYEQY
NA | TRBJ2-1 | TRBV27 | few | ASRAGAYNEQF
TRBD1 | TRBJ2-1 | TRBV11-1 | few | ASSHIIPGQGYNEQF
NA | TRBJ2-6 | TRBV6-1 | few | ASSVGQFPYSGANVLT
TRBD1 | TRBJ2-3 | TRBV6-1 | NA | ASSEIRQGRGTQY
NA | TRBJ1-5 | TRBV6-1 | many | ASSDRVGKEQPQH
TRBD2 | TRBJ2-2 | TRBV6-1 | NA | ASSERAPTSENTGELF
NA | TRBJ2-1 | TRBV27 | few | ASSLSAGSSYNEQF
NA | TRBJ1-5 | TRBV5-1 | NA | ASSPAGSGPQH
TRBD1 | TRBJ1-1 | TRBV6-1 | few | ASGNRGLTEAF
TRBD2 | TRBJ2-3 | TRBV7-9 | NA | ASSSPGLAGGSADTQY